This T cell receptor beta chain was found in a study of tumor-infiltrating lymphocytes in primary liver carcinoma. cDNA specific to TCR beta was made from around 450 ng of total RNA, with a constant-region primer employed for priming. ARM-PCR, slightly modified, supplied the TCR beta libraries through three nested multiplex PCR rounds. The first two PCR rounds used TRBV1-TRBV30 primers with a Cbeta primer, nine to eleven cycles each. A single record per CDR3 protein comes from TCRdb applying MiXCR to the multiplex PCR reads. Of more than 95,000 distinct CDR3 sequences in the sample, under 65% were seen once. To note about this clonotype: Mismatch with germline at one junction end may stem from a read error.

From unsorted bulk tissue weighing roughly 19-34 mg, DNA and RNA were co-extracted. The patients, who had chronic HBV infection, were treatment-naive (untreated). The CDR3 runs 12 residues. The receptor comes from a woman aged 55-70 years with primary liver carcinoma and hepatitis B virus infection. Sequenced sample: liver tumor tissue from sampling region 3. The subset was: tumor region T3, left-lateral pole. The chain uses TRBV12-3 or TRBV12-4 and TRBJ1-2; no reliable D call. CDR3 sequence reads: CASSLSGSGYIF. The CDR3 region has the DNA TGCGCCAGCAGTTTATCGGGGTCTGGCTACATCTTC.